A single sample gave rise to the 31 T cell receptor beta chains below, sequenced in a study of T cells in Graves' hyperthyroidism and ophthalmopathy. The TCR beta CDR3 regions underwent amplification using RNA transcripts as the source. Researchers ran a first-round RT-PCR on the TCR CDR3 using the HTBI primer set. MiXCR, applied by TCRdb to the multiplex PCR reads, yields one record per CDR3 protein. Of some 690,000 distinct CDR3 sequences listed, around a sixth are singletons. The source material was blood. All receptors come from a man aged 45 to 65 with Graves' hyperthyroidism.

This clonotype was recorded a few times. The chain couples TRBV10-1 to TRBJ1-1, with 7 positions matching TRBD1. CDR3 length: 12 amino acids. V gave up 8 bases and J gave up 11 bases; unmatched junction bases: 11. Germline V gene sequence: CDR1 WNHNN, CDR2 SYGVQD (reference sequence). CDR3 residues: CASGDRVDIAFF. Here the CDR3 DNA reads TGCGCCAGCGGAGACAGGGTGGATATCGCTTTCTTT.

This clonotype was seen a handful of times. The rearrangement joins TRBV27 to TRBJ1-4; no clear D. CDR3 length equals 14 residues. The germline CDR1 and CDR2 sequences are MNHEY and SMNVEV (reference sequence). V lost 2 bases to trimming and J lost 5 bases, with 9 bases between them. The CDR3 nucleotides are TGTGCCAGCAGTTTAAAGCCCCAAAATGAAAAACTGTTTTTT. It specifies CASSLKPQNEKLFF.

In this sample, this clonotype turned up many times. The V gene is TRBV11-2, the J gene TRBJ2-3; perhaps TRBD2 as D (5 bases). Germline CDR1 reads SGHAT; CDR2 reads FQNNGV. The CDR3 sequence is 14 residues long. Trimming removed 2 bases from V and 9 bases from J, with 15 bases in between. CDR3 sequence: CASSLLSRRHTQYF. The CDR3 nucleotides are TGTGCCAGCAGCTTATTATCACGGAGGCACACGCAGTATTTT.

This clonotype was counted many times. The chain couples TRBV19 to TRBJ1-3; possibly TRBD1 for D (6 bases). V gave up 5 bases and J gave up 6 bases, with 11 bases separating them. This CDR3 spans 13 amino acids. CDR1 LNHDA and CDR2 SQIVND come from the germline V gene (reference sequence). The CDR3 DNA follows: TGTGCCAGTAGTCTTGGACAGCAAAACACCATATATTTT. Translating gives CASSLGQQNTIYF. The full variable domain, rest sourced from reference TRBV19 and TRBJ1-3, is DGGITQSPKYLFRKEGQNVTLSCEQNLNHDAMYWYRQDPGQGLRLIYYSQIVNDFQKGDIAEGYSVSREKKESFPLTVTSAQKNPTAFYLCASSLGQQNTIYFGEGSWLTVV.

This clonotype came up a few times. The chain links TRBV14 to TRBJ2-1; possible D gene TRBD2, 6 bases. CDR3 size: 15 residues. The germline V gene has CDR1 SGHDN and CDR2 FVKESK. The V end lost 1 base, the J end lost 4 bases, and 11 bases lay between the germline ends. The CDR3 DNA sequence: TGTGCCAGCAGCCAAGCTGGCGGGAAGTACAATGAGCAGTTCTTC. Translation gives CASSQAGGKYNEQFF.

This clonotype has a handful of counts. The rearrangement joins TRBV28 to TRBJ2-7; maybe TRBD1 (5 bases). Germline CDR1 reads MDHEN; CDR2 reads SYDVKM. With 3 bases removed from V and 6 bases from J, the gap between germline ends came to 9 bases. The CDR3 runs 12 residues. The CDR3 DNA sequence: TGTGCCAGCAGTTTCGCAGGGCCCGAGCAGTACTTC. Encoded protein: CASSFAGPEQYF.

This clonotype came up many times. V is TRBV7-3 and J is TRBJ2-3; either TRBD1 or TRBD2 may fit D (5 bases each). Germline V gene sequence: CDR1 SGHTA, CDR2 FQGTGA. There are 15 residues in the CDR3. V was trimmed by 3 bases and J by 6 bases, leaving 16 bases between them. In nucleotides, the CDR3 is TGTGCCAGCAGCTTCAATTTGGGGGAGCCCGATACGCAGTATTTT. This gives the protein CASSFNLGEPDTQYF.

This clonotype was found many times. The V and J genes are TRBV28 and TRBJ2-5, with D perhaps given as TRBD1 or TRBD2 (6 bases each). The CDR3 loop spans 15 amino acids. Trimming took off 6 bases at V and 5 bases at J, with 19 bases between the two ends. CDR1 is MDHEN and CDR2 is SYDVKM in the germline V gene. The CDR3 loop reads CASSPGGRRRETQYF. In DNA, the CDR3 is TGTGCCAGCAGCCCCGGGGGCAGAAGAAGGGAGACCCAGTACTTC.

This clonotype was detected ten times or more. The chain combines TRBV6-1 with TRBJ1-4, with D maybe TRBD1 (6 bases). The V gene lost 11 bases and the J gene lost 8 bases, with 21 bases spanning the gap. The CDR3 sequence is 14 residues long. Germline CDR1 is MNHNS and CDR2 is SASEGT. CDR3 loop: CAGRRGGQNEKLFF. As DNA, the CDR3 is TGTGCCGGGCGAAGGGGGGGTCAGAACGAAAAACTGTTTTTT.

J is TRBJ2-7 and V is TRBV4-1, with D possibly called TRBD1 or TRBD2 (7 bases each). V was clipped by 0 bases and J by 2 bases, with 14 bases between them. Germline CDR1 MGHRA, CDR2 YSYEKL. The CDR3 is 16 residues long. The CDR3 is CASSQDSSGTAYEQYF. CDR3 DNA: TGCGCCAGCAGCCAAGATTCCAGCGGGACAGCCTACGAGCAGTACTTC.

This CDR3 is CASSPPGGKETQYF. In nucleotides, the CDR3 is TGTGCCAGCAGCCCACCCGGGGGGAAGGAGACCCAGTACTTC. The chain recombines TRBV7-2 with TRBJ2-5; 7 nucleotides align to TRBD2. CDR1 is SGHTA and CDR2 is FQGNSA in the germline V gene. CDR3 length: 14 amino acids. V shed 5 bases, J shed 5 bases, and the junction held 8 bases outside the gene matches.

To note about this clonotype: Possible read error: a much larger clone is one base away. This chain joins TRBV28 and TRBJ1-1; D not resolved. The CDR3 extends over 12 amino acids. Germline V lookup: CDR1 MDHEN, CDR2 SYDVKM. The CDR3 spells CASSPFYTEALF. CDR3 coding DNA: TGTGCCAGCAGTCCCTTCTACACTGAAGCTCTCTTT.

This clonotype was recorded many times. The gene calls are TRBV12-3 or TRBV12-4 and TRBJ2-1; 12 bases fit TRBD2. V lost 5 bases and J lost 5; bases outside the gene matches: 7. The CDR3 contains 16 residues. The CDR3 loop is CASSLLLAGGNNEQFF. The CDR3 DNA follows: TGTGCCAGCAGTCTACTACTAGCGGGAGGAAACAATGAGCAGTTCTTC.

This clonotype was counted many times. The CDR3 here is CASRRQRSSYNSPLHF. DNA of the CDR3: TGTGCCAGCAGAAGACAGCGGAGCTCCTATAATTCACCCCTCCACTTT. V and J are TRBV2 and TRBJ1-6; tentatively, D is TRBD1 (5 bases). The CDR3 contains 16 residues. Germline V gene lookup returns CDR1 SNHLY and CDR2 FYNNEI. V gave up 6 bases and J gave up 0 bases, with 12 bases separating them.

This clonotype was observed a handful of times. The rearrangement links TRBV10-2 to TRBJ2-7; 10 bases align to TRBD2. V was clipped by 7 bases and J by 6 bases; unmatched bases: 9. CDR3 length equals 14 residues. Germline CDR1 reads WSHSY; CDR2 reads SAAADI. The CDR3 is CASTRLAGTVEQYF. As DNA, the CDR3 is TGCGCCAGCACTAGACTAGCGGGTACCGTCGAGCAGTACTTC.

The chain recombines TRBV20-1 with TRBJ2-1; no clear D. This CDR3 is 13 amino acids long. Germline CDR1 reads DFQATT; CDR2 reads SNEGSKA (reference sequence). V dropped 6 bases and J dropped 4 bases, with 13 bases sitting between them. The CDR3 here is CSAPGLHYNEQFF. The CDR3, as DNA: TGCAGTGCCCCCGGGTTGCATTACAATGAGCAGTTCTTC.

This clonotype was seen ten or more times. This chain links TRBV24-1 with TRBJ1-1; D perhaps matches TRBD1 (5 bases). Germline CDR1 and CDR2: KGHDR and SFDVKD. The CDR3 length is 13 residues. The germline V and J ends were trimmed by 6 bases and 5 bases, with 12 bases remaining between them. The CDR3: CATSRPGGTEAFF. The CDR3 region has the DNA TGTGCCACCAGTCGGCCGGGGGGAACTGAAGCTTTCTTT.

The V call is TRBV9, the J call TRBJ1-5; the D gene is possibly TRBD1 (6 bases). Germline CDR1 is SGDLS and CDR2 is YYNGEE. This CDR3 is built from 14 residues. Between the trimmed V and J ends, which lost 3 bases and 7 bases, there was a span of 14 bases. CDR3 loop: CASSGTGTRQPQHF. The CDR3 bases are TGTGCCAGCAGCGGCACAGGGACGCGGCAGCCCCAGCATTTT.

This clonotype was counted a few times. The J gene is TRBJ2-4, the V gene TRBV28, with no clear D. The germline gives CDR1 MDHEN, CDR2 SYDVKM. Trimming cost V 5 bases and J 0 bases, with 11 bases left between them. The CDR3 covers 15 residues. The CDR3 spells CASSLIRKAKNIQYF. CDR3 coding DNA: TGTGCCAGCAGTCTGATCCGGAAAGCCAAAAACATTCAGTACTTC.

Concerning this clonotype itself: Relative to the germline gene, one junction end is altered; a read error may explain this. The chain is built from TRBV5-4 and TRBJ2-2; the match to TRBD1 covers 8 bases. Germline V CDR1 and CDR2: SGHNT, YYREEE (reference sequence). This CDR3 region has 14 residues. CDR3 in DNA: TGTGCCAGCAGCCTAAGACAGGGGACCGAGGAGCTGTTTTTT. Its translation is CASSLRQGTEELFF.

This clonotype was found once. J is TRBJ2-1 and V is TRBV30, with a possible D match to TRBD2 (5 bases). The length of the CDR3 is 13 residues. Germline lookup yields CDR1 GTSNPN and CDR2 SVGIG (reference sequence). With 2 bases removed from V and 4 bases from J, the gap between germline ends came to 9 bases. CDR3 in DNA: TGTGCCTGGAGTAGGACTGATTACAATGAGCAGTTCTTC. Encoded protein: CAWSRTDYNEQFF.

This clonotype has a count of ten or more. V and J are TRBV6-1 and TRBJ1-1; 7 bases line up with TRBD1. The V gene end was trimmed by 0 bases and the J gene end by 3 bases; junction bases not matched to a gene: 4. Germline V gene sequence: CDR1 MNHNS, CDR2 SASEGT. The length of the CDR3 is 15 residues. The CDR3 region has the DNA TGTGCCAGCAGTGAAGCGTCAGGGGGGCACACTGAAGCTTTCTTT. Translated: CASSEASGGHTEAFF.

The chain is built from TRBV19 and TRBJ2-2; D may be TRBD2 (5 bases). Deletions cut 2 bases from V and 4 bases from J, with 14 bases between. Germline V gene data show CDR1 as LNHDA and CDR2 as SQIVND (reference sequence). The CDR3 contains 16 residues. The CDR3 loop is CASSILSGRGTGELFF. Written as DNA, the CDR3 is TGTGCCAGTAGTATATTGTCCGGCCGGGGCACCGGGGAGCTGTTTTTT.

This clonotype was seen only a few times. The genes are TRBV19 and TRBJ2-3, with TRBD2 identical over 7 bases. Trimming at V came to 6 bases and at J to 0 bases, leaving 9 bases not matched to a gene. Germline V gene sequence: CDR1 LNHDA, CDR2 SQIVND (reference sequence). The CDR3 runs 16 residues. DNA for the CDR3: TGTGCCAGTAGGCCCAGAGGAGCGGGGAGCACAGATACGCAGTATTTT. Amino acid sequence: CASRPRGAGSTDTQYF.

A few counts support this clonotype. This chain connects TRBV19 to TRBJ2-1; 9 bases fit TRBD2. Trimming cost V 4 bases and J 4 bases; bases outside gene matches: 11. Germline CDR1 LNHDA, CDR2 SQIVND (reference sequence). The CDR3 runs to 17 residues. In DNA form, the CDR3 reads TGTGCCAGTAGTAGGGGCACATTGGCGGGAGGGTACAATGAGCAGTTCTTC. Translation gives CASSRGTLAGGYNEQFF. The full variable domain, completed using reference TRBV19 and TRBJ2-1, is DGGITQSPKYLFRKEGQNVTLSCEQNLNHDAMYWYRQDPGQGLRLIYYSQIVNDFQKGDIAEGYSVSREKKESFPLTVTSAQKNPTAFYLCASSRGTLAGGYNEQFFGPGTRLTVL.

This clonotype appeared a few times. V gene TRBV6-2 or TRBV6-3 combines with J gene TRBJ2-7; the D gene could be TRBD1 or TRBD2 (5 bases each). The CDR3 covers 17 residues. Germline V gene data show CDR1 as MNHEY and CDR2 as SVGEGT. Deletions cut 5 bases from V and 2 bases from J, with 22 bases between. Here the CDR3 reads CASSRYLPGTETYEQYF. As DNA, the CDR3 is TGTGCCAGCAGTAGATACCTCCCCGGGACGGAAACCTACGAGCAGTACTTC.

This chain links TRBV12-3 or TRBV12-4 with TRBJ2-1; D might be TRBD2 (6 bases). Trimming shortened V by 6 bases and J by 2 bases, and 17 bases separated the two germline ends. The CDR3 has 16 amino acids. The chain's CDR3 is CASSRGLPPTYNEQFF. The DNA for the CDR3 is TGTGCCAGCAGCCGCGGACTACCACCTACCTACAATGAGCAGTTCTTC.

Note on this clonotype: A read error may produce the germline difference seen at one junction end. For the CDR3, the DNA is TGTAGTGCTAGACTTCCGGGACTAGCGGGACTAGCGAACACCGGGGAGCTGGTTTTT. This sequence encodes CSARLPGLAGLANTGELVF. The chain combines TRBV20-1 with TRBJ2-2, with 13 bases fitting TRBD2. Germline loops: CDR1 DFQATT, CDR2 SNEGSKA (reference sequence). This CDR3 has 19 amino acids.

This clonotype was found many times. The chain carries TRBV4-3 and TRBJ2-3; 9 bases are shared with TRBD2. Germline-derived CDR1 and CDR2 are LGHNA and YSLEER. The CDR3 has 16 residues. With V trimmed by 0 bases and J by 2 bases, 3 bases remained unmatched. This CDR3 reads CASSQDPSGVTDTQYF. CDR3 DNA: TGCGCCAGCAGCCAAGATCCTAGCGGGGTCACAGATACGCAGTATTTT.

V gene TRBV5-5 combines with J gene TRBJ2-7; 7 nucleotides line up with TRBD1. The CDR3 covers 15 residues. The germline gives CDR1 SGHKS, CDR2 YYEKEE (reference sequence). J lost 4 bases, V lost 0 bases, and 7 bases had no gene match. The CDR3 loop reads CASSLGATGSYEQYF. CDR3 nucleotide sequence: TGTGCCAGCAGCTTGGGCGCGACAGGGTCTTACGAGCAGTACTTC.

The CDR3 region has the DNA TGCAGTGCTAGATCCATCGGAGTCCGTAGCAATCAGCCCCAGCATTTT. This codes for CSARSIGVRSNQPQHF. This rearrangement joins TRBV20-1 to TRBJ1-5; D not certain. This CDR3 comprises 16 residues. Germline lookup yields CDR1 DFQATT and CDR2 SNEGSKA (reference sequence). Trimming removed 2 bases at V and 0 bases at J, with 14 bases between.